This TCR beta chain was found in a study of T cell responses to AZD1222 COVID-19 vaccine. Assay used: immunoSEQ multiplex PCR; TCRdb lists only in-frame clones, some missing. Counted here are about 120,000 clones, approximately 85% occurring once; the ten biggest clones make up approximately 8.5%. Whole-study results and caveats: Donors were chiefly white British, with a greater number of females, and clonal diversity was perhaps underestimated.

As regards this clone: Its antigen is unidentified.

CDR3 length: 15 residues. In germline, CDR1 is KGHSH, CDR2 LQKENI. V was trimmed by 3 bases and J by 2 bases, leaving 12 bases between them. This specimen consisted of peripheral blood, obtained on day 0 of AZD1222 vaccination. The source of this sequence is an adult in good health. This sequence joins TRBV18 and TRBJ2-3; D is possibly TRBD1 or TRBD2 (5 bases each). CDR3 protein: CASSPLSGTTDTQYF. CDR3 sequence (DNA): TGTGCCAGCTCACCCCTTTCGGGGACCACAGATACGCAGTATTTT. The variable domain in full, completed from reference TRBV18 and TRBJ2-3, reads NAGVMQNPRHLVRRRGQEARLRCSPMKGHSHVYWYRQLPEEGLKFMVYLQKENIIDESGMPKERFSAEFPKEGPSILRIQQVVRGDSAAYFCASSPLSGTTDTQYFGPGTRLTVL.